This TCR beta chain is drawn from a study of regulatory T cells in long-lasting Graves disease (dated by TCRdb to the early 2020s). Regarding the complete study: In the newly diagnosed Graves' disease group, patients had been taking antithyroid drugs for less than 3 months. This study used TCR sequencing and RNA sequencing of peripheral blood to compare persistent Graves' disease patients against newly diagnosed Graves' disease patients. The study was conducted in China and was registered as a clinical trial. TCR sequencing covered some 13 persistent and approximately 20 newly diagnosed Graves' disease patients, around 35 samples in total. General conclusions and limits of the study: Peripheral blood alone was examined, since thyroid tissue, which constituted the primary lesion, could not be accessed. Compared with newly diagnosed patients, patients with persistent Graves' disease had lower TCR Shannon entropy and fewer highly expanded clones, which suggests clonal expansion. Patients with persistent disease shared more public clonotypes (around 2,500) than newly diagnosed patients did (more than 900). Sequencing and analysis were limited to the TCR beta chain. The small sample size was acknowledged by the authors as a limitation that may reduce accuracy.

Taken with the paper, the label for time point translates to: newly diagnosed GD, antithyroid drugs for less than 3 months. For both TCR sequencing and RNA sequencing, RNA was extracted from PBMCs in TRIzol. The diagnosis of Graves' disease was made according to American Thyroid Association guidelines. The patients came from an endocrinology department in Xi'an, China. From each patient, around 9 milliliters of peripheral blood was collected into an EDTA anticoagulant tube. Ficoll Paque Plus density gradient separation was used to isolate PBMCs, and no additional T cell sorting was done. RNA quality was checked with an Agilent 2100 Bioanalyzer and agarose gel, and concentration with a NanoDrop 2000. On this clonotype: The antigen it recognizes is unknown. Base-call qualities are not available, and no considerably larger clone is one nucleotide away.

Libraries were prepared through multiplex PCR. Sequencing used an Illumina HiSeq 4000. CDR3 regions were amplified by Arm-PCR with iRepertoire HTBI primers to construct TCR beta libraries. PCR products were gel purified before sequencing. From the authors' description of their analysis: Gene usage analysis of CDR3 amino acid clonotypes relied on the roughly 60 TRBV and 13 to 15 TRBJ segments identified across samples. Filtered high-quality paired reads were merged into contigs using COPE and FqMerger. BLAST was used to align contigs to IMGT TRBV, TRBD and TRBJ reference genes, with CDR3 defined following IMGT. Highly expanded clones were defined as clonotypes with a frequency above 0.1%. Shannon entropy served as the measure of repertoire diversity, while the Gini coefficient captured V-J evenness. Clonotypes shared by more than one individual were considered public. TCRdb trimmed public reads at Q25 via fastp, called clones via MiXCR and kept in-frame beta chains. Rows are unified per CDR3 protein, each entry keeping the most common DNA and genes. The V and J calls come from TCRdb's annotation, not from the publication. The sample table holds fewer than 450,000 distinct CDR3 sequences, of which over 14% were seen once. Approximately 7.8% of the sample is taken by the ten largest.

Separately, the same data were catalogued under a study of T cells in Graves' hyperthyroidism and ophthalmopathy. In that second paper, the authors write: A patient counted as having stable Graves' hyperthyroidism if no progression to ophthalmopathy occurred over 18 months of follow-up. Hyperthyroidism patients were newly diagnosed, had a disease duration of under 2 months, and were aged 18 to 65 years. Patients with uncontrolled infections, other autoimmune diseases, pregnancy or lactation were excluded. Clinical symptoms, serum thyroxine and TRAb, thyroid ultrasound, and orbital computed tomography formed the basis for the diagnoses. A first-round RT-PCR of the TCR CDR3 used the HTBI primer set with the Qiagen OneStep RT-PCR kit. Most expanded thyroid clonotypes (frequency above 0.001) were also detected in blood, suggesting blood repertoires may reflect thyroid immune responses. A 13 V-J signature model separated ophthalmopathy from stable hyperthyroidism, with nearly 90% sensitivity and 81.08% specificity in cross-validation and 80%/75% in testing. In validation, the model predicted progression to ophthalmopathy with 55% to 71% sensitivity and 72% to 75% specificity, a median of around six months before onset. A discovery cohort of about a hundred patients, about 40 with Graves' ophthalmopathy and 57 with stable Graves' hyperthyroidism, was used to find distinguishing TCR V-J signatures. Prospective prediction of ophthalmopathy was tested in an independent validation cohort consisting of 18 hyperthyroidism patients and 15 to 17 patients who later progressed to ophthalmopathy. For training and testing, the 100 or so patients in the discovery cohort were randomly divided in a 7:3 ratio. The study also compared thyroid tissue and blood T-cell repertoires from about 6 Graves' hyperthyroidism patients. Once sampling was done, hyperthyroidism patients were given methimazole at a starting dose of 30 mg daily, whereas ophthalmopathy patients were given high-dose intravenous methylprednisolone. The libraries were constructed in a second round of multiplex PCR and then size-selected and purified. The libraries were sequenced on an Illumina HiSeq2000 using paired-end 100 bp reads. SOAPnuke was used to process the raw data, with reads discarded if the reads contained adapters or uncalled bases, had a mean Phred below 15, or lacked an exact constant-primer or identifier match. High-quality paired reads were merged using COPE v1.2.5, and each unique nucleotide sequence was defined as a clonotype. MiTCR v1.1 was used to align the clonotypes against IMGT TRBV, TRBD and TRBJ reference segments. The analysis included only V-J combinations with a frequency above 0.0001, which together covered around 99% of the repertoires. The TCS score was defined as F50 (clonal expansion) divided by E x V (chaos), with BLOSUM62-based TCRdist calculated between CDR3 peptides within each V-J. Welch's t-statistics and random forest reduced roughly 500 V-J features to 13, which were used in a naive Bayes classifier (R e1071). No statistical method was used to set the sample size in advance, and investigators knew the group allocation. TCR Vbeta CDR3 sequencing of roughly 140 peripheral blood samples (43 ophthalmopathy, some 75 hyperthyroidism and around 17 progressor patients) is reported in the paper.

This receptor was identified in a woman between 40 and 55 years old with Graves disease. Donor details come from another sample of the same person, matched by shared clones. Material: peripheral blood mononuclear cells (PBMCs), obtained at new diagnosis, from a patient treated with antithyroid drugs.

The sequence in DNA is TGTGCCAGTAGTAGCTGGGACAGCCGGTCCTACGAGCAGTACTTC. It specifies CASSSWDSRSYEQYF. The V and J segments used are TRBV19 and TRBJ2-7, and TRBD1 aligns with 7 junction nucleotides. From cysteine to phenylalanine, the CDR3 is 15 amino acids long. The only DNA kept is the CDR3, 45 bases in frame from the first base. Germline trimming: 4 bases from V, 1 base from J; junction bases outside gene matches: 7. For CDR1 and CDR2, the germline V gene (reference sequence) lists LNHDA and SQIVND.